Listed here are 15 T cell receptor beta chains from one sample, sequenced in a study of T cell changes during pregnancy in multiple sclerosis. The repertoire was sequenced with immunoSEQ multiplex PCR; TCRdb's copy has only in-frame clones and lacks some. The sample consists of 35,000 or so clones, roughly 93% of them appearing once. The sequenced sample was CD4+ T cells from peripheral blood mononuclear cells, obtained in the first trimester of pregnancy. The receptor set was obtained from a female donor with multiple sclerosis, enrolled in a pregnancy study.

This chain uses TRBV18 with TRBJ2-2; D gene uncertain. V was pared by 3 bases and J by 1 base, with 9 bases between. The CDR3 spans 15 residues. The V gene's germline CDR1 is KGHSH and CDR2 LQKENI. CDR3 sequence reads: CASSPITENTGELFF. The CDR3 DNA sequence: TGTGCCAGCTCACCCATAACAGAGAACACCGGGGAGCTGTTTTTT.

The chain has TRBV4-2 and TRBJ2-1, with a weak D call TRBD2 (7 bases). The V and J ends lost 1 base and 9 bases respectively, with 22 bases between them. Germline V gene lookup returns CDR1 LGHNA and CDR2 YNFKEQ. The CDR3 loop spans 17 amino acids. The chain's CDR3 is CASSQGWAGAGATEQFF. In DNA, the CDR3 is TGTGCCAGCAGCCAAGGTTGGGCAGGGGCGGGAGCCACTGAGCAGTTCTTC.

This clone showed up just once. As DNA, the CDR3 is TGCGCCAGCAGCTTGGAACTACCAAGTGGGACCCAGTACTTC. Its protein is CASSLELPSGTQYF. V usage is TRBV5-1 and J usage is TRBJ2-5; no definite D call. CDR1 is SGHRS and CDR2 is YFSETQ in the germline V gene. The CDR3 extends over 14 amino acids. V was pared by 0 bases and J by 7 bases, with 13 bases between.

The chain recombines TRBV27 with TRBJ2-7; TRBD1 might be the D (5 bases). V was shortened by 6 bases and J by 4 bases, with 16 bases between the two germline ends. This CDR3 has 14 residues. In germline, CDR1 is MNHEY, CDR2 SMNVEV (reference sequence). CDR3 region: CASSRWGEKYEQYF. CDR3 coding DNA: TGTGCCAGCAGCCGCTGGGGCGAAAAGTACGAGCAGTACTTC.

The chain links TRBV7-2 to TRBJ1-1; possible D gene TRBD1, 6 bases. V was trimmed by 3 bases and J by 3 bases, leaving 26 bases between them. CDR3 length: 19 residues. Germline loops: CDR1 SGHTA, CDR2 FQGNSA. The CDR3 here is CASSFPVRRNQGYDTEAFF. Here the CDR3 DNA reads TGTGCCAGCAGCTTTCCAGTCCGGCGGAATCAGGGGTATGACACTGAAGCTTTCTTT. Full variable domain (rest looked up from reference TRBV7-2 and TRBJ1-1): GAGVSQSPSNKVTEKGKDVELRCDPISGHTALYWYRQSLGQGLEFLIYFQGNSAPDKSGLPSDRFSAERTGGSVSTLTIQRTQQEDSAVYLCASSFPVRRNQGYDTEAFFGQGTRLTVV.

This clone was observed once. The chain is built from TRBV7-9 and TRBJ2-1; 7 bases match TRBD1. V lost 0 bases, J lost 2 bases, and 4 bases stayed unmatched. The length of the CDR3 is 16 residues. Germline V gives CDR1 SEHNR, CDR2 FQNEAQ (reference sequence). CDR3 sequence: CASSLATGRAYNEQFF. Written as DNA, the CDR3 is TGTGCCAGCAGCTTAGCGACAGGGCGGGCCTACAATGAGCAGTTCTTC.

The V call is TRBV27, the J call TRBJ2-1; 7 bases fit TRBD2. There are 14 residues in the CDR3. The germline gives CDR1 MNHEY, CDR2 SMNVEV (reference sequence). Trimming took 11 bases from V and 7 from J; bases not matched to a gene: 14. This CDR3 is CAPPVGGSRNEQFF. CDR3 DNA: TGTGCCCCCCCCGTGGGCGGGAGTCGAAATGAGCAGTTCTTC.

The chain uses TRBV5-1 and TRBJ2-7, with D tentatively TRBD2 (5 bases). The V end lost 2 bases, the J end lost 0 bases, and 12 bases lay between the germline ends. CDR3 length equals 15 residues. Germline V CDR1 and CDR2: SGHRS, YFSETQ. CDR3 sequence reads: CASSFGLQTSYEQYF. CDR3 nucleotide sequence: TGCGCCAGCAGCTTCGGACTGCAAACCTCCTACGAGCAGTACTTC.

This clone is a singleton in its sample. This chain connects TRBV7-6 to TRBJ2-2, with 10 bases aligning to TRBD1. CDR1 and CDR2 (germline): SGHVS, FNYEAQ. The CDR3 consists of 15 residues. J gave up 4 bases and V 5 bases, and 4 bases lay outside the gene matches. The CDR3 nucleotides are TGTGCCAGCAGCCCGGGACAGGGGATCACCGGGGAGCTGTTTTTT. Protein product: CASSPGQGITGELFF. The whole variable domain, remainder taken from reference TRBV7-6 and TRBJ2-2, is GAGVSQSPRYKVTKRGQDVALRCDPISGHVSLYWYRQALGQGPEFLTYFNYEAQQDKSGLPNDRFSAERPEGSISTLTIQRTEQRDSAMYRCASSPGQGITGELFFGEGSRLTVL.

This rearrangement joins TRBV2 to TRBJ2-2, with 9 bases identical to TRBD1. CDR1 is SNHLY and CDR2 is FYNNEI in the germline V gene. The V and J ends lost 6 bases and 2 bases, in that order; junction bases with no gene match: 4. The CDR3 length is 15 residues. The CDR3 here is CASRRDRANTGELFF. The CDR3 DNA reads TGTGCCAGCAGGAGGGACAGGGCTAACACCGGGGAGCTGTTTTTT. Looking up the rest from reference TRBV2 and TRBJ2-2 gives the full variable domain: EPEVTQTPSHQVTQMGQEVILRCVPISNHLYFYWYRQILGQKVEFLVSFYNNEISEKSEIFDDQFSVERPDGSNFTLKIRSTKLEDSAMYFCASRRDRANTGELFFGEGSRLTVL.

The chain couples TRBV5-1 to TRBJ1-1; TRBD1 matches at 8 bases. With 0 bases clipped from V and 5 bases from J, the junction kept 6 bases outside the gene matches. This CDR3 spans 15 amino acids. CDR1 and CDR2 from the germline V gene are SGHRS and YFSETQ. The CDR3 DNA reads as TGCGCCAGCAGCTTGGAACAGGGGGTGGGTACTGAAGCTTTCTTT. Translated: CASSLEQGVGTEAFF.

This clone was detected only once. The V gene is TRBV29-1, the J gene TRBJ2-3; D is ambiguous. Germline assignment: CDR1 SQVTM and CDR2 ANQGSEA. There are 13 residues in the CDR3. Trimming cost V 3 bases and J 6 bases, with 13 bases left between them. The CDR3 sequence: CSVEANGVDTQYF. The CDR3 region has the DNA TGCAGCGTTGAGGCCAATGGAGTGGATACGCAGTATTTT.

The gene calls are TRBV5-1 and TRBJ2-3; 12 bases are a match to TRBD2. V lost 3 bases to trimming and J lost 3 bases; unmatched junction nucleotides: 5. CDR1 SGHRS and CDR2 YFSETQ come from the germline V gene. This CDR3 is 16 amino acids long. CDR3 DNA: TGCGCCAGCAGCTCCTGGACTAGCGGGATTACAGATACGCAGTATTTT. It yields the protein CASSSWTSGITDTQYF.

The genes are TRBV7-9 and TRBJ2-1; 9 positions match TRBD1. CDR3 length: 17 residues. Germline-derived CDR1 and CDR2 are SEHNR and FQNEAQ (reference sequence). J lost 0 bases, V lost 5 bases, and 8 bases had no gene match. The CDR3 spells CASSPGQGRYSYNEQFF. CDR3 nucleotides: TGTGCCAGCAGCCCGGGACAGGGAAGATACTCCTACAATGAGCAGTTCTTC.

The chain has TRBV19 and TRBJ1-1; 9 bases are a match to TRBD1. This CDR3 is 18 amino acids long. V shed 0 bases, J shed 5 bases, and the junction held 13 bases outside the gene matches. Per germline, CDR1 LNHDA and CDR2 SQIVND (reference sequence). CDR3 protein: CASSIDYRDRVVTTEAFF. CDR3 sequence (DNA): TGTGCCAGTAGTATAGATTACCGGGACAGGGTAGTTACAACTGAAGCTTTCTTT. The variable domain in full, completed from reference TRBV19 and TRBJ1-1, reads DGGITQSPKYLFRKEGQNVTLSCEQNLNHDAMYWYRQDPGQGLRLIYYSQIVNDFQKGDIAEGYSVSREKKESFPLTVTSAQKNPTAFYLCASSIDYRDRVVTTEAFFGQGTRLTVV.